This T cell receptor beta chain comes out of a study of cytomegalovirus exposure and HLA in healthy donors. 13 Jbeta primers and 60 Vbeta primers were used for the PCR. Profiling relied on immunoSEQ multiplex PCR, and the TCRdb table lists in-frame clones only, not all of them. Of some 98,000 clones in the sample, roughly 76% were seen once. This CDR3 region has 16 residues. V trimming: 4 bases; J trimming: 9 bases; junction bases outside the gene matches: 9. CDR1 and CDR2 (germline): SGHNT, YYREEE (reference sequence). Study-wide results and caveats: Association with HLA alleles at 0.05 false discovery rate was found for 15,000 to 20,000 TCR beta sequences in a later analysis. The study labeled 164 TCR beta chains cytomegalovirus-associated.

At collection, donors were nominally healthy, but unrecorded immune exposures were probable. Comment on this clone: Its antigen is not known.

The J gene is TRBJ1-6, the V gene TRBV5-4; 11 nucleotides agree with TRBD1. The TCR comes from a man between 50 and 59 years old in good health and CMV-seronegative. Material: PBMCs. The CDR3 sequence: CASSPGQGATGSPLHF. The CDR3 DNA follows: TGTGCCAGCAGCCCAGGACAGGGGGCGACAGGTTCACCCCTCCACTTT.